The 31 T cell receptor beta chains below come from one sample, sequenced in a study of T cell changes during pregnancy in multiple sclerosis. Using immunoSEQ multiplex PCR, the repertoire was profiled, and TCRdb retains in-frame clones only, with some absent. The data contain about 40,000 clones, less than 95% of them singletons. The sequences come from peripheral blood, collected in the third trimester of pregnancy. These receptors came from a female donor with multiple sclerosis, enrolled in a pregnancy study.

This clone was seen a handful of times. This chain joins TRBV7-9 and TRBJ2-7, with TRBD2 as a possible D gene (5 bases). CDR3 size: 13 residues. The germline V gene encodes CDR1 SEHNR and CDR2 FQNEAQ (reference sequence). With 6 bases removed from V and 2 bases from J, the gap between germline ends came to 11 bases. The CDR3 DNA reads as TGTGCCAGCAGGAGGGTGGGGACCTACGAGCAGTACTTC. Its translation: CASRRVGTYEQYF.

The chain links TRBV5-1 to TRBJ2-3; 15 positions match TRBD2. The V and J ends lost 4 bases and 3 bases, in that order; junction bases with no gene match: 15. Per germline, CDR1 SGHRS and CDR2 YFSETQ. The CDR3 sequence is 20 residues long. The CDR3 is CASSRGLAGGRPKATDTQYF. The CDR3 coding sequence is TGCGCCAGCAGCAGGGGACTAGCGGGGGGCCGCCCTAAGGCAACAGATACGCAGTATTTT.

The J gene is TRBJ1-5, the V gene TRBV29-1; possible D gene TRBD1, 5 bases. This CDR3 contains 13 residues. Per germline, CDR1 SQVTM and CDR2 ANQGSEA. Trimming stripped 1 base from V and 6 bases from J, with 10 bases between. The chain's CDR3 is CSVEGGVGQPQHF. The CDR3 coding sequence is TGCAGCGTTGAAGGGGGGGTCGGTCAGCCCCAGCATTTT.

The genes are TRBV19 and TRBJ2-5; tentative D call: TRBD2 (5 bases). V lost 10 bases to trimming and J lost 2 bases, with 14 bases between them. This CDR3 has 13 residues. From germline, CDR1 is LNHDA and CDR2 SQIVND (reference sequence). CDR3: CATNTGKQETQYF. In DNA, the CDR3 is TGTGCCACTAATACCGGGAAACAAGAGACCCAGTACTTC.

The chain couples TRBV5-6 to TRBJ1-5; the D is unclear. In germline, CDR1 is SGHDT, CDR2 YYEEEE. The ends were cut back, 0 bases at V and 7 bases at J, with 11 bases in the middle. The CDR3 extends over 14 amino acids. CDR3 sequence (DNA): TGTGCCAGCAGCTTGGCGGGGTACCAACAGCCCCAGCATTTT. Protein: CASSLAGYQQPQHF.

The chain joins TRBV13 to TRBJ2-3, with 9 positions matching TRBD1. The trim removed 6 bases at V and 5 bases at J, leaving 6 bases unmatched. CDR3 size: 14 residues. The germline CDR1 and CDR2 sequences are PRHDT and FYEKMQ (reference sequence). CDR3 nucleotides: TGTGCCAGCAGTTCGGGACAGGGCAGAGATACGCAGTATTTT. Translated: CASSSGQGRDTQYF.

In its sample, this clone was seen once. The chain employs TRBV4-3 and TRBJ1-1; 8 bases are a match to TRBD1. Per germline, CDR1 LGHNA and CDR2 YSLEER. The CDR3 contains 12 residues. J was trimmed by 7 bases and V by 7 bases; bases with no gene match: 5. This chain's CDR3 is CASTVGTGEAFF. The CDR3 nucleotides read TGCGCCAGCACGGTGGGGACAGGTGAAGCTTTCTTT.

In its sample, this clone was seen once. This rearrangement joins TRBV27 to TRBJ2-2, with 8 bases lining up with TRBD1. In germline, CDR1 is MNHEY, CDR2 SMNVEV (reference sequence). The trim removed 2 bases at V and 4 bases at J, leaving 9 bases unmatched. This CDR3 is 17 amino acids long. The CDR3, as DNA: TGTGCCAGCAGTTTAAAGGTTCGGACAGGGATCACCGGGGAGCTGTTTTTT. Translation: CASSLKVRTGITGELFF.

This chain connects TRBV7-9 to TRBJ2-1, with 12 bases identical to TRBD2. J lost 2 bases, V lost 3 bases, and 11 bases had no gene match. The CDR3 length is 19 residues. CDR1 and CDR2 from the germline V gene are SEHNR and FQNEAQ (reference sequence). The CDR3 DNA reads as TGTGCCAGCAGCTTTATAAATCTAGCGGGAGGGCAAACCTACAATGAGCAGTTCTTC. This encodes CASSFINLAGGQTYNEQFF. The whole variable domain, remainder taken from reference TRBV7-9 and TRBJ2-1, is DTGVSQNPRHKITKRGQNVTFRCDPISEHNRLYWYRQTLGQGPEFLTYFQNEAQLEKSRLLSDRFSAERPKGSFSTLEIQRTEQGDSAMYLCASSFINLAGGQTYNEQFFGPGTRLTVL.

The chain recombines TRBV6-1 with TRBJ2-5; 8 bases align to TRBD1. Trimming at V came to 4 bases and at J to 4 bases, leaving 2 bases not matched to a gene. The germline V gene has CDR1 MNHNS and CDR2 SASEGT. This CDR3 has 13 residues. CDR3 DNA sequence: TGTGCCAGCAGTGGGACAGGGAGAGAGACCCAGTACTTC. Its translation is CASSGTGRETQYF.

The chain couples TRBV7-6 to TRBJ1-1, with unresolved D. Trimming took off 0 bases at V and 3 bases at J, with 17 bases between the two ends. The CDR3 covers 17 residues. In germline, CDR1 is SGHVS, CDR2 FNYEAQ. The CDR3 loop is CASSLASSRGVDTEAFF. For the CDR3, the DNA is TGTGCCAGCAGCTTAGCGTCCTCCCGGGGTGTCGACACTGAAGCTTTCTTT.

The V gene is TRBV7-2, the J gene TRBJ2-1, with 8 bases aligning to TRBD2. Germline CDR1 SGHTA, CDR2 FQGNSA. CDR3 length: 15 amino acids. The junction had 7 bases not matched to a gene; V was cut back by 5 bases and J by 4 bases. CDR3: CASSPVAGTYNEQFF. The CDR3 DNA reads as TGTGCCAGCAGCCCCGTAGCGGGGACATACAATGAGCAGTTCTTC.

The gene calls are TRBV6-6 and TRBJ2-1; 7 bases are a match to TRBD1. Per germline, CDR1 MNHNY and CDR2 SVGAGI (reference sequence). CDR3 length: 15 residues. V dropped 2 bases and J dropped 5; count of bases not matched to a gene: 6. CDR3 DNA sequence: TGTGCCAGCAGTTACGTCGGACAGGACCACAATGAGCAGTTCTTC. As protein: CASSYVGQDHNEQFF.

The chain combines TRBV28 with TRBJ2-5; 7 bases map to TRBD2. CDR3 length: 13 residues. V was pared by 3 bases and J by 5 bases, with 3 bases of the junction left unmatched. Germline V gene lookup returns CDR1 MDHEN and CDR2 SYDVKM. The DNA of the CDR3 is TGTGCCAGCAGTTTGACTAGCATGGAGACCCAGTACTTC. Amino acid sequence: CASSLTSMETQYF. Full variable domain (rest looked up from reference TRBV28 and TRBJ2-5): DVKVTQSSRYLVKRTGEKVFLECVQDMDHENMFWYRQDPGLGLRLIYFSYDVKMKEKGDIPEGYSVSREKKERFSLILESASTNQTSMYLCASSLTSMETQYFGPGTRLLVL.

V and J are TRBV29-1 and TRBJ1-2; TRBD1 matches at 8 bases. Germline V lookup: CDR1 SQVTM, CDR2 ANQGSEA. The CDR3 is made up of 13 amino acids. V lost 7 bases, J lost 4 bases, and 8 bases stayed unmatched. CDR3 DNA sequence: TGCAGCGGACGGACAGGGAGTTCCTATGGCTACACCTTC. It specifies CSGRTGSSYGYTF.

J is TRBJ1-1 and V is TRBV2; D gene ambiguous. The germline V and J ends were trimmed by 3 bases and 1 base, with 15 bases remaining between them. This CDR3 is built from 16 residues. Germline V gives CDR1 SNHLY, CDR2 FYNNEI. CDR3 sequence: CASSESSVWRNTEAFF. For the CDR3, the DNA is TGTGCCAGCAGTGAGAGCAGCGTATGGCGGAACACTGAAGCTTTCTTT. The whole variable domain, filled in from reference TRBV2 and TRBJ1-1, reads EPEVTQTPSHQVTQMGQEVILRCVPISNHLYFYWYRQILGQKVEFLVSFYNNEISEKSEIFDDQFSVERPDGSNFTLKIRSTKLEDSAMYFCASSESSVWRNTEAFFGQGTRLTVV.

V and J are TRBV15 and TRBJ1-2, with 7 bases fitting TRBD1. CDR3 length: 14 amino acids. The germline gives CDR1 LNHNV, CDR2 YYDKDF (reference sequence). Losses at the gene ends were 5 bases for V and 3 bases for J; bases not matched to a gene: 6. CDR3 protein: CATSRGDRDYGYTF. CDR3 DNA: TGTGCCACCAGCCGGGGAGACAGGGACTATGGCTACACCTTC.

The chain recombines TRBV5-1 with TRBJ1-1; D perhaps matches TRBD1 (6 bases). The CDR3 length is 16 residues. Trimming stripped 0 bases from V and 0 bases from J, with 12 bases between. Germline V gene data show CDR1 as SGHRS and CDR2 as YFSETQ. The CDR3 coding sequence is TGCGCCAGCAGCTTGGCCGGACAGATCATGAACACTGAAGCTTTCTTT. Encoded protein: CASSLAGQIMNTEAFF.

The chain combines TRBV5-5 with TRBJ1-2, with 9 bases lining up with TRBD1. There are 15 residues in the CDR3. Looked up from germline, CDR1 is SGHKS and CDR2 is YYEKEE (reference sequence). V trimming: 4 bases; J trimming: 7 bases; junction bases outside the gene matches: 11. The CDR3 DNA sequence: TGTGCCAGCAGCACGGGGACAGGGAGGTCGGGTGGCTACACCTTC. This gives the protein CASSTGTGRSGGYTF.

The chain couples TRBV30 to TRBJ1-1; perhaps TRBD1 as D (5 bases). Between the trimmed V and J ends, which lost 5 bases and 3 bases, there was a span of 13 bases. From germline, CDR1 is GTSNPN and CDR2 SVGIG (reference sequence). CDR3 size: 13 residues. CDR3 sequence: CAWARGGDTEAFF. As DNA, the CDR3 is TGTGCCTGGGCCCGGGGGGGGGACACTGAAGCTTTCTTT. Full variable domain (outside the CDR3, taken from reference TRBV30 and TRBJ1-1): SQTIHQWPATLVQPVGSPLSLECTVEGTSNPNLYWYRQAAGRGLQLLFYSVGIGQISSEVPQNLSASRPQDRQFILSSKKLLLSDSGFYLCAWARGGDTEAFFGQGTRLTVV.

This chain joins TRBV29-1 and TRBJ2-1; 7 bases map to TRBD2. Trimming at V came to 4 bases and at J to 5 bases, leaving 5 bases not matched to a gene. The CDR3 runs 13 residues. CDR1 is SQVTM and CDR2 is ANQGSEA in the germline V gene. The CDR3 region is CSVGSGEDNEQFF. Written as DNA, the CDR3 is TGCAGCGTTGGCAGCGGGGAAGACAATGAGCAGTTCTTC.

In its sample, this clone was seen once. The J gene is TRBJ2-7, the V gene TRBV4-1; 11 nucleotides align to TRBD2. The CDR3 loop spans 15 amino acids. Per germline, CDR1 MGHRA and CDR2 YSYEKL. V gave up 1 base and J gave up 1 base; unmatched junction bases: 0. The chain's CDR3 is CASSQGLAGSYEQYF. As DNA, the CDR3 is TGCGCCAGCAGCCAAGGACTAGCGGGGTCCTACGAGCAGTACTTC.

This chain links TRBV28 with TRBJ2-5; 9 nucleotides agree with TRBD2. The last part of the DNA fits TRBJ2-7 better; the J call may be wrong. The CDR3 contains 15 residues. CDR1 and CDR2 from the germline V gene are MDHEN and SYDVKM. The CDR3 coding sequence is TGTGCCAGCAGTTGGGCCACCGGGACTAGCAGCGAGCAGTACTTC. Its translation is CASSWATGTSSEQYF.

The table lists this clone with a count of one. CDR3 residues: CASSPPGRGTQYF. The CDR3 DNA reads as TGTGCCAGCAGCCCCCCCGGGCGGGGTACGCAGTATTTT. The chain has TRBV9 and TRBJ2-3; tentative D call: TRBD2 (6 bases). Trimming left V 4 bases short and J 8 bases short, with 14 bases between. The CDR3 loop spans 13 amino acids. Germline CDR1 reads SGDLS; CDR2 reads YYNGEE.

The chain joins TRBV5-1 to TRBJ2-3, with TRBD2 matching 8 bases. Germline-derived CDR1 and CDR2 are SGHRS and YFSETQ. The CDR3 is 15 residues long. The ends lost 2 bases at V and 2 bases at J; junction bases unmatched: 4. Here the CDR3 reads CASSFSGAYTDTQYF. In DNA, the CDR3 is TGCGCCAGCAGCTTTAGCGGGGCGTACACAGATACGCAGTATTTT.

The V and J genes are TRBV7-2 and TRBJ1-2; 7 bases are a match to TRBD1. Germline CDR1 SGHTA, CDR2 FQGNSA. There are 14 residues in the CDR3. Trimming took 4 bases from V and 4 from J; bases not matched to a gene: 6. Here the CDR3 reads CASSSTGRSYGYTF. DNA for the CDR3: TGTGCCAGCAGCTCGACAGGGAGGAGCTATGGCTACACCTTC.

The V call is TRBV28, the J call TRBJ1-1; possibly TRBD1 for D (5 bases). The germline gives CDR1 MDHEN, CDR2 SYDVKM. This CDR3 comprises 15 residues. V lost 2 bases, J lost 5 bases, and 15 bases lay in between. The DNA for the CDR3 is TGTGCCAGCAGTTTAGGGCGCAGGGAATGGACTGAAGCTTTCTTT. This sequence encodes CASSLGRREWTEAFF. Looking up the rest from reference TRBV28 and TRBJ1-1 gives the full variable domain: DVKVTQSSRYLVKRTGEKVFLECVQDMDHENMFWYRQDPGLGLRLIYFSYDVKMKEKGDIPEGYSVSREKKERFSLILESASTNQTSMYLCASSLGRREWTEAFFGQGTRLTVV.

The chain couples TRBV5-5 to TRBJ1-4; TRBD1 aligns across 7 bases. V lost 0 bases and J lost 7; bases outside the gene matches: 6. CDR3 length equals 15 residues. CDR1 and CDR2 from the germline V gene are SGHKS and YYEKEE (reference sequence). DNA of the CDR3: TGTGCCAGCAGCTTGGGACAGGGAAGGCGTGAAAAACTGTTTTTT. It yields the protein CASSLGQGRREKLFF. The full variable domain, rest sourced from reference TRBV5-5 and TRBJ1-4, is DAGVTQSPTHLIKTRGQQVTLRCSPISGHKSVSWYQQVLGQGPQFIFQYYEKEERGRGNFPDRFSARQFPNYSSELNVNALLLGDSALYLCASSLGQGRREKLFFGSGTQLSVL.

The V and J genes are TRBV2 and TRBJ2-1; possible D gene TRBD1, 6 bases. Germline loops: CDR1 SNHLY, CDR2 FYNNEI. The CDR3 sequence is 19 residues long. V lost 1 base and J lost 4, with 23 bases in between. The CDR3 sequence: CASSEDSRTQGYRYNEQFF. CDR3 in DNA: TGTGCCAGCAGTGAAGACAGCCGAACTCAGGGGTATAGGTACAATGAGCAGTTCTTC.

The chain carries TRBV7-9 and TRBJ2-3, with 11 bases fitting TRBD2. The CDR3 contains 14 residues. V shed 6 bases, J shed 4 bases, and the junction held 3 bases outside the gene matches. Per the germline V gene, CDR1 is SEHNR and CDR2 is FQNEAQ (reference sequence). The CDR3 reads CASRPSGGPDTQYF. CDR3 DNA: TGTGCCAGCAGGCCTAGCGGGGGGCCAGATACGCAGTATTTT.

The chain has TRBV27 and TRBJ1-2; tentative D call: TRBD1 (6 bases). V lost 1 base, J lost 8 bases, and 11 bases lay in between. The CDR3 length is 13 residues. CDR1 is MNHEY and CDR2 is SMNVEV in the germline V gene (reference sequence). The CDR3 coding sequence is TGTGCCAGCAGTTTATTACAGGGAGACGGCTACACCTTC. It specifies CASSLLQGDGYTF.